The next 21 T cell receptor beta chains were all read from a single sample in a study of shared clonotypes between healthy human individuals. Measured with immunoSEQ multiplex PCR; TCRdb has only the in-frame clones, and not every one. The profile shows approximately 710,000 clones, 90% of them singletons. The sequenced sample consisted of memory CD8+ T cells from PBMCs. The subset is: CD45RO+ cells pooled with CCR7-negative TemRA cells. These receptors were taken from a young man in good health. Some clones in this sample may be carry-over from other donors' samples.

V gene TRBV4-3 combines with J gene TRBJ1-1, with TRBD1 as a possible D gene (6 bases). The V end lost 8 bases, the J end lost 0 bases, and 13 bases lay between the germline ends. The V gene's germline CDR1 is LGHNA and CDR2 YSLEER. The CDR3 totals 14 residues. The CDR3 bases are TGCGCCAGCGGATTGGCAGGGGTGAACACTGAAGCTTTCTTT. Encoded protein: CASGLAGVNTEAFF.

This chain links TRBV7-2 with TRBJ1-1; D gene ambiguous. CDR3 size: 12 residues. Trimming shortened V by 3 bases and J by 8 bases, and 10 bases separated the two germline ends. The germline V gene encodes CDR1 SGHTA and CDR2 FQGNSA. This CDR3 is CASSLPVPEAFF. Here the CDR3 DNA reads TGTGCCAGCAGCTTGCCGGTCCCGGAAGCTTTCTTT.

The genes are TRBV5-5 and TRBJ2-7; D is unresolved. Trimming shortened V by 1 base and J by 2 bases, and 7 bases separated the two germline ends. The CDR3 runs to 13 residues. Germline CDR1 is SGHKS and CDR2 is YYEKEE (reference sequence). The CDR3 DNA follows: TGTGCCAGCAGCTTGTCGCTACCCTACGAGCAGTACTTC. Encoded protein: CASSLSLPYEQYF. The whole variable domain, remainder taken from reference TRBV5-5 and TRBJ2-7, is DAGVTQSPTHLIKTRGQQVTLRCSPISGHKSVSWYQQVLGQGPQFIFQYYEKEERGRGNFPDRFSARQFPNYSSELNVNALLLGDSALYLCASSLSLPYEQYFGPGTRLTVT.

The gene calls are TRBV19 and TRBJ1-2; TRBD1 matches 7 bases. CDR3 length: 15 amino acids. Losses at the gene ends were 4 bases for V and 2 bases for J; bases not matched to a gene: 7. Germline CDR1 and CDR2: LNHDA and SQIVND (reference sequence). The CDR3 here is CASSTTTGINYGYTF. The CDR3 coding sequence is TGTGCCAGTAGTACCACGACAGGGATCAACTATGGCTACACCTTC.

The genes are TRBV7-3 and TRBJ2-2; D is unclear. CDR3 length: 13 residues. CDR1 and CDR2 from the germline V gene are SGHTA and FQGTGA. Trimming shortened V by 1 base and J by 6 bases, and 6 bases separated the two germline ends. For the CDR3, the DNA is TGTGCCAGCAGCTTAATTTTCCCCGGGGAGCTGTTTTTT. This gives the protein CASSLIFPGELFF.

The V gene is TRBV7-2, the J gene TRBJ2-1; D possibly corresponds to TRBD2 (6 bases). Germline CDR1 reads SGHTA; CDR2 reads FQGNSA. V dropped 4 bases and J dropped 3 bases, with 13 bases sitting between them. The CDR3 is 15 amino acids. Here the CDR3 DNA reads TGTGCCAGCAGCTCGACTAGAGGAAACTACAATGAGCAGTTCTTC. The encoded protein is CASSSTRGNYNEQFF.

The chain couples TRBV4-3 to TRBJ2-2; 11 bases line up with TRBD2. CDR3 length equals 17 residues. Germline CDR1 and CDR2: LGHNA and YSLEER. J was trimmed by 5 bases and V by 2 bases; bases with no gene match: 7. The CDR3 DNA sequence: TGCGCCAGCAGCCAAAACCCGGGACTAGCGGAAACCGGGGAGCTGTTTTTT. This codes for CASSQNPGLAETGELFF.

The chain is built from TRBV11-2 and TRBJ2-5; 9 positions agree with TRBD2. V was pared by 5 bases and J by 13 bases, with 17 bases of the junction left unmatched. The germline gives CDR1 SGHAT, CDR2 FQNNGV. The CDR3 is 15 amino acids. The CDR3 DNA is TGTGCCAGCAGCCCTCTCCGACTCGCGGGAGGGATTTTGTACTTC. It is translated as CASSPLRLAGGILYF.

The chain links TRBV28 to TRBJ1-2; D is undetermined. CDR3 length: 12 amino acids. Per the germline V gene, CDR1 is MDHEN and CDR2 is SYDVKM. V shed 0 bases and J shed 6 bases, with 5 bases lying between them. As DNA, the CDR3 is TGTGCCAGCAGTTTATGGGTTGATGGCTACACCTTC. This sequence encodes CASSLWVDGYTF.

The chain links TRBV28 to TRBJ2-3, with 9 bases identical to TRBD2. Germline V gene data show CDR1 as MDHEN and CDR2 as SYDVKM. The V gene end was trimmed by 3 bases and the J gene end by 0 bases; junction bases not matched to a gene: 10. The length of the CDR3 is 18 residues. The CDR3 DNA is TGTGCCAGCAGTTTCTCCGCTAGCGGGACCGCTAGCACAGATACGCAGTATTTT. Translating gives CASSFSASGTASTDTQYF.

This rearrangement joins TRBV29-1 to TRBJ2-2, with D possibly being TRBD1 (6 bases). V gave up 7 bases and J gave up 8 bases, with 17 bases separating them. CDR1 SQVTM and CDR2 ANQGSEA come from the germline V gene. The CDR3 extends over 13 amino acids. CDR3 loop: CSALVGTLGELFF. For the CDR3, the DNA is TGCAGCGCCTTGGTGGGGACATTAGGGGAGCTGTTTTTT.

This chain joins TRBV7-9 and TRBJ2-1; the match to TRBD2 covers 10 bases. Germline loops: CDR1 SEHNR, CDR2 FQNEAQ (reference sequence). CDR3 length equals 17 residues. Trimming cost V 3 bases and J 4 bases; bases outside gene matches: 9. CDR3 nucleotides: TGTGCCAGCAGCTTCGCTAGCGGGAGTTCCCAATACAATGAGCAGTTCTTC. This sequence encodes CASSFASGSSQYNEQFF.

J is TRBJ2-1 and V is TRBV27, with D uncertain. Per germline, CDR1 MNHEY and CDR2 SMNVEV (reference sequence). With 4 bases removed from V and 5 bases from J, the gap between germline ends came to 6 bases. The CDR3 length is 12 residues. The CDR3 bases are TGTGCCAGCAGTTATGGGCACAATGAGCAGTTCTTC. It specifies CASSYGHNEQFF.

This clone appeared a single time. The chain carries TRBV27 and TRBJ2-5, with a weak D call TRBD2 (5 bases). The germline V and J ends were trimmed by 0 bases and 7 bases, with 15 bases remaining between them. This CDR3 has 15 residues. In germline, CDR1 is MNHEY, CDR2 SMNVEV (reference sequence). The CDR3: CASSLSTPRGWTQYF. CDR3 bases: TGTGCCAGCAGTTTATCGACCCCCCGAGGGTGGACCCAGTACTTC.

This clone was found once. The CDR3 nucleotides are TGCGCCAGCAGCCCCTCCATTGTCACCGGGGAGCTGTTTTTT. Its translation is CASSPSIVTGELFF. The rearrangement links TRBV5-1 to TRBJ2-2; D not resolved. Germline V gene data show CDR1 as SGHRS and CDR2 as YFSETQ. CDR3 length: 14 amino acids. V lost 4 bases, J lost 4 bases, and 11 bases lay in between.

The chain carries TRBV7-9 and TRBJ1-1; 9 nucleotides agree with TRBD1. This CDR3 has 17 amino acids. The V and J ends lost 5 bases and 1 base, in that order; junction bases with no gene match: 11. Germline loops: CDR1 SEHNR, CDR2 FQNEAQ (reference sequence). CDR3 nucleotides: TGTGCCAGCAGCATAGTCCCGGGACAGGGTAGGAACACTGAAGCTTTCTTT. The encoded protein is CASSIVPGQGRNTEAFF. Full variable domain (outside the CDR3, taken from reference TRBV7-9 and TRBJ1-1): DTGVSQNPRHKITKRGQNVTFRCDPISEHNRLYWYRQTLGQGPEFLTYFQNEAQLEKSRLLSDRFSAERPKGSFSTLEIQRTEQGDSAMYLCASSIVPGQGRNTEAFFGQGTRLTVV.

V usage is TRBV27 and J usage is TRBJ2-5, with 13 bases that match TRBD2. Germline V gene data show CDR1 as MNHEY and CDR2 as SMNVEV (reference sequence). J was trimmed by 4 bases and V by 1 base; bases with no gene match: 12. This CDR3 is 19 amino acids long. CDR3 sequence: CASSLLKSGLAGVLETQYF. The DNA for the CDR3 is TGTGCCAGCAGTTTATTAAAGTCCGGACTAGCGGGAGTTTTAGAGACCCAGTACTTC.

This chain links TRBV2 with TRBJ1-5; D perhaps matches TRBD1 (5 bases). This CDR3 contains 17 residues. Trimming stripped 2 bases from V and 2 bases from J, with 16 bases between. The germline V gene encodes CDR1 SNHLY and CDR2 FYNNEI. CDR3 loop: CASSEKALGGGNQPQHF. The CDR3 DNA reads TGTGCCAGCAGTGAAAAAGCTCTGGGGGGAGGCAATCAGCCCCAGCATTTT.

CDR3 residues: CASSPNGDTQYF. CDR3 sequence (DNA): TGTGCCAGCAGCCCGAACGGGGATACGCAGTATTTT. The chain is built from TRBV4-2 and TRBJ2-3; no reliable D call. In germline, CDR1 is LGHNA, CDR2 YNFKEQ. Trimming took off 4 bases at V and 6 bases at J, with 8 bases between the two ends. The CDR3 runs to 12 residues.

The chain has TRBV5-1 and TRBJ1-1, with D perhaps matching TRBD1 (5 bases). Looked up from germline, CDR1 is SGHRS and CDR2 is YFSETQ. V lost 4 bases, J lost 2 bases, and 15 bases lay in between. This CDR3 is 15 amino acids long. CDR3 in DNA: TGCGCCAGCAGCGAGTCCAGGGTATTCAACACTGAAGCTTTCTTT. Residues: CASSESRVFNTEAFF.

This rearrangement joins TRBV6-1 to TRBJ1-3; D call uncertain. CDR3 length: 16 amino acids. The ends were cut back, 3 bases at V and 1 base at J, with 13 bases in the middle. Germline values: CDR1 MNHNS, CDR2 SASEGT. This chain's CDR3 is CASSEGPWRSGNTIYF. Here the CDR3 DNA reads TGTGCCAGCAGTGAGGGCCCCTGGCGGTCTGGAAACACCATATATTTT.